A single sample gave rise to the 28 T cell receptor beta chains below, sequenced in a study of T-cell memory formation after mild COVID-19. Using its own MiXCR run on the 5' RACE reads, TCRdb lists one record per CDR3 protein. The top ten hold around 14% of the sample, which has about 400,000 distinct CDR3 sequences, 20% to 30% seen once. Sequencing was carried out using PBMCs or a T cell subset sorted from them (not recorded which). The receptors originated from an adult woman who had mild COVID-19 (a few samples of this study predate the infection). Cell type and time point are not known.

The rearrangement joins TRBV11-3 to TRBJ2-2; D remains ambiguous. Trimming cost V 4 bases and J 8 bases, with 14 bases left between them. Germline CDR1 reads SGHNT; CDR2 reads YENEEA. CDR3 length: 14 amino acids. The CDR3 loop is CASSYRRLQGELFF. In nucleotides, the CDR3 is TGTGCCAGCAGCTACCGCAGACTTCAAGGGGAGCTGTTTTTT.

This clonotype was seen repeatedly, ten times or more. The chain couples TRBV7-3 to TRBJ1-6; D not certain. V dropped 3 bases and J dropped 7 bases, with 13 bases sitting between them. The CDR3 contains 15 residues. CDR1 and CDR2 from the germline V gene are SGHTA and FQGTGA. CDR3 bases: TGTGCCAGCAGCTTGTTGGGAGCTTCCAATTCACCCCTCCACTTT. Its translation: CASSLLGASNSPLHF.

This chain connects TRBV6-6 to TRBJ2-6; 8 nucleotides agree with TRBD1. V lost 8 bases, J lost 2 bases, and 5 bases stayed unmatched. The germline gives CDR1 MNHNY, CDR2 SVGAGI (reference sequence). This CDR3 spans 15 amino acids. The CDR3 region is CASLPQGAGANVLTF. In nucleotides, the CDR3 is TGTGCCAGCTTACCACAGGGGGCTGGGGCCAACGTCCTGACTTTC.

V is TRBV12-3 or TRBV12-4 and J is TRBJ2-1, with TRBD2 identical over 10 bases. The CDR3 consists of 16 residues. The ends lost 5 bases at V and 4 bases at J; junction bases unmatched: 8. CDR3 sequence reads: CASSGLTSGLYNEQFF. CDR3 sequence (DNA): TGTGCCAGCAGTGGGCTGACTAGCGGGTTATACAATGAGCAGTTCTTC.

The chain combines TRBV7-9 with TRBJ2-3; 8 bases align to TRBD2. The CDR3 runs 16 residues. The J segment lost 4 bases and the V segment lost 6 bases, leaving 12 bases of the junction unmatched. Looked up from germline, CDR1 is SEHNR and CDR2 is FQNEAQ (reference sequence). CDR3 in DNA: TGTGCCAGCAGTTCGGGACTAGTTTCTCCCCCAGATACGCAGTATTTT. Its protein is CASSSGLVSPPDTQYF.

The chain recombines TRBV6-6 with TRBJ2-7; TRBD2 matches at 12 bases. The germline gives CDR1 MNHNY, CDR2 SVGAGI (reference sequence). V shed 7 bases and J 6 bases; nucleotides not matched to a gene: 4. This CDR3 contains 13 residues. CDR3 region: CASTKLAGGEQYF. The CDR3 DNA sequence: TGTGCCAGCACAAAACTAGCGGGAGGCGAGCAGTACTTC.

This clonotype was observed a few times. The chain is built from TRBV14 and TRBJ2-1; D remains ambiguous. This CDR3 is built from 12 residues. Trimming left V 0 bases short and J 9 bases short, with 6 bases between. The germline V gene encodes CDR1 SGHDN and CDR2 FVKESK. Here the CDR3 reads CASSQDRVEQFF. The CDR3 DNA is TGTGCCAGCAGCCAAGATCGGGTTGAGCAGTTCTTC.

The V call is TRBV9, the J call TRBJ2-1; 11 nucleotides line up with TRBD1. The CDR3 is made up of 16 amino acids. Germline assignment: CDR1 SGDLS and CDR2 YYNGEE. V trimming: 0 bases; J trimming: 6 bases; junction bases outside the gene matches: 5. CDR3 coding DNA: TGTGCCAGCAGCGTAGGCCCGGGACAGGGGGGCAATGAGCAGTTCTTC. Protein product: CASSVGPGQGGNEQFF. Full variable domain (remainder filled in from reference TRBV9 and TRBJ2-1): DSGVTQTPKHLITATGQRVTLRCSPRSGDLSVYWYQQSLDQGLQFLIQYYNGEERAKGNILERFSAQQFPDLHSELNLSSLELGDSALYFCASSVGPGQGGNEQFFGPGTRLTVL.

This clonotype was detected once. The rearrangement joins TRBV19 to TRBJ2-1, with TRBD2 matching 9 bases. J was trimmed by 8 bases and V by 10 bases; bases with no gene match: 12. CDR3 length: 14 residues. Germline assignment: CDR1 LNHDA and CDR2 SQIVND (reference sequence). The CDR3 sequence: CATSGVAGVHEQFF. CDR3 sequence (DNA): TGTGCCACCTCGGGGGTAGCGGGAGTCCATGAGCAGTTCTTC.

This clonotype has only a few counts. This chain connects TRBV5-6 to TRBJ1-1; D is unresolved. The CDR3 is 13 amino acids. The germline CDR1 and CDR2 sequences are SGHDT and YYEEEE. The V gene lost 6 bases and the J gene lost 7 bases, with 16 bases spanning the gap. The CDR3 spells CASTIGKWGEAFF. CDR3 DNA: TGTGCCAGCACCATTGGTAAATGGGGTGAAGCTTTCTTT.

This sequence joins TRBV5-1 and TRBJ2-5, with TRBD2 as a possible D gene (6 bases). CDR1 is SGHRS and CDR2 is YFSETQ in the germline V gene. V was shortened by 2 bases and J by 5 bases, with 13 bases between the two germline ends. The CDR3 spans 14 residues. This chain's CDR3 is CASSFGGIQETQYF. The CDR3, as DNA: TGCGCCAGCAGCTTTGGAGGGATACAGGAGACCCAGTACTTC.

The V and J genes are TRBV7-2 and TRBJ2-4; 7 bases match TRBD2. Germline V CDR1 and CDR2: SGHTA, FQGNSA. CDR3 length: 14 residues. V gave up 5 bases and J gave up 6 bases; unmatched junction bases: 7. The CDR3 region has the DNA TGTGCCAGCAGCGCCAGCAGCGGGGTAAACATTCAGTACTTC. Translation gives CASSASSGVNIQYF.

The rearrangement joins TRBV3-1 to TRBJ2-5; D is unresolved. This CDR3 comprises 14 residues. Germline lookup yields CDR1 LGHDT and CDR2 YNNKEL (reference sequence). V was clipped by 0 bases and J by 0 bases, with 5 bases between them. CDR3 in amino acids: CASSQEVDQETQYF. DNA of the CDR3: TGTGCCAGCAGCCAAGAAGTAGACCAAGAGACCCAGTACTTC.

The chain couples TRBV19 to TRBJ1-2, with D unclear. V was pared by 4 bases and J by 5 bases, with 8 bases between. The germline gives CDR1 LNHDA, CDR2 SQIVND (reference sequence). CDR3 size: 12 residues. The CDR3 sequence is CASSTINYGYTF. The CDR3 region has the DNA TGTGCCAGTAGTACCATCAATTATGGCTACACCTTC. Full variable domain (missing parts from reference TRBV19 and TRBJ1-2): DGGITQSPKYLFRKEGQNVTLSCEQNLNHDAMYWYRQDPGQGLRLIYYSQIVNDFQKGDIAEGYSVSREKKESFPLTVTSAQKNPTAFYLCASSTINYGYTFGSGTRLTVV.

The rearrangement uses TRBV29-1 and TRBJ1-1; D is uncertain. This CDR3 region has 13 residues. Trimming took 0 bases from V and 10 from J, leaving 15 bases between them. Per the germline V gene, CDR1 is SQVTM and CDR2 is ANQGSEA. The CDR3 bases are TGCAGCGTTGAAGACAGGAACAGAGACGGAGCTTTCTTT. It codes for CSVEDRNRDGAFF.

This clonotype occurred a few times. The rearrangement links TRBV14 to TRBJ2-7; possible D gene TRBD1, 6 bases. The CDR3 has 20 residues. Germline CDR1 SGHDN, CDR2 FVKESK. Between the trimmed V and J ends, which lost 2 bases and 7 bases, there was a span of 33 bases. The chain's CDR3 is CASSQLGSPGTRGWIGEQYF. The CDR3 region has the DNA TGTGCCAGCAGCCAACTCGGTAGTCCCGGGACAAGGGGCTGGATTGGAGAGCAGTACTTC.

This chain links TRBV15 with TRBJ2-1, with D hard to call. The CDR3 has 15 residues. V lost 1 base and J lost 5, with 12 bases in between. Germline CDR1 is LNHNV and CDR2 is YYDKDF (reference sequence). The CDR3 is CATSRGEGTHNEQFF. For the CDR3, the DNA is TGTGCCACCAGCAGAGGTGAAGGCACACACAATGAGCAGTTCTTC.

The CDR3 DNA follows: TGTGCCAGCAGCCCTTCCGACGGCCTTATGGGCTACACCTTC. Translating gives CASSPSDGLMGYTF. The gene calls are TRBV2 and TRBJ1-2; D is unresolved. The length of the CDR3 is 14 residues. Between the trimmed V and J ends, which lost 6 bases and 8 bases, there was a span of 19 bases. Germline V CDR1 and CDR2: SNHLY, FYNNEI. The full variable domain, completed using reference TRBV2 and TRBJ1-2, is EPEVTQTPSHQVTQMGQEVILRCVPISNHLYFYWYRQILGQKVEFLVSFYNNEISEKSEIFDDQFSVERPDGSNFTLKIRSTKLEDSAMYFCASSPSDGLMGYTFGSGTRLTVV.

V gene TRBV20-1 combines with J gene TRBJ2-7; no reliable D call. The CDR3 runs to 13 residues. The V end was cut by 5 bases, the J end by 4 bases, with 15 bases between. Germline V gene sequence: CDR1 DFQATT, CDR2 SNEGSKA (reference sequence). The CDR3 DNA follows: TGCAGTGCTCCTACCCCCGGTCAATACGAGCAGTACTTC. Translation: CSAPTPGQYEQYF.

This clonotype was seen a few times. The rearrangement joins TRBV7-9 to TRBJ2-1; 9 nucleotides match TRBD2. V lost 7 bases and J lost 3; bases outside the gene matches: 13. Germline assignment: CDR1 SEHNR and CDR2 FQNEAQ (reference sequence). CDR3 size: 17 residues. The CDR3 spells CASTDSWREGIYNEQFF. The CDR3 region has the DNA TGTGCCAGCACCGATAGCTGGCGGGAGGGAATCTACAATGAGCAGTTCTTC.

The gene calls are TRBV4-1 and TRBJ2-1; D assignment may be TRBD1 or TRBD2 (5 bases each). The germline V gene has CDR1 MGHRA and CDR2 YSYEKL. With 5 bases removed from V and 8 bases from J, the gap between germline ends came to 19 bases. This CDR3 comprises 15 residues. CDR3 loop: CASSARDVPYDEQFF. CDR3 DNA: TGCGCCAGCAGCGCCCGGGACGTCCCTTACGATGAGCAGTTCTTC.

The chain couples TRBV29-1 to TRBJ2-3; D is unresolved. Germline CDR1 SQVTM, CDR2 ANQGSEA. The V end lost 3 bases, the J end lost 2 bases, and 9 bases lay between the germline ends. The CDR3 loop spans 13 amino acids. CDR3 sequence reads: CSVDPIDTDTQYF. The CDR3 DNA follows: TGCAGCGTTGACCCCATTGACACAGATACGCAGTATTTT.

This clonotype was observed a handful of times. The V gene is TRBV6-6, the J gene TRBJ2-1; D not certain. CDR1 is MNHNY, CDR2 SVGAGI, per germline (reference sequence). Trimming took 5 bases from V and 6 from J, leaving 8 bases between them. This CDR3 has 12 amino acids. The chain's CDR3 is CASSPGSNEQFF. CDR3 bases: TGTGCCAGCAGTCCCGGGTCCAATGAGCAGTTCTTC.

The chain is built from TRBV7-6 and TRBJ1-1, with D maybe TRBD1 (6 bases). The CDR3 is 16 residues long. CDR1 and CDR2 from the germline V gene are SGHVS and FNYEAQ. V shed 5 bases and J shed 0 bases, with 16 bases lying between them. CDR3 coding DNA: TGTGCCAGCAGCCCGGAAGGGGGGACAATGAACACTGAAGCTTTCTTT. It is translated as CASSPEGGTMNTEAFF.

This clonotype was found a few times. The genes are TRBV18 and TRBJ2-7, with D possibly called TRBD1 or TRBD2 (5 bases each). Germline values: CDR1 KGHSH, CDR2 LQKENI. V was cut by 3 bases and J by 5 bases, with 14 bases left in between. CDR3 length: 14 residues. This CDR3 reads CASSPRGQGNEQYF. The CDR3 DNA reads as TGTGCCAGCTCACCCCGCGGGCAGGGCAACGAGCAGTACTTC.

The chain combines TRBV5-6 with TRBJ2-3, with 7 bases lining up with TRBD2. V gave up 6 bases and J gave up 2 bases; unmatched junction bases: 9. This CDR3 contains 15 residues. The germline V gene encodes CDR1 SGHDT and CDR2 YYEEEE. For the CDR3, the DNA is TGTGCCAGCACTAAGGGCGGGGGATCCACAGATACGCAGTATTTT. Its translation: CASTKGGGSTDTQYF.

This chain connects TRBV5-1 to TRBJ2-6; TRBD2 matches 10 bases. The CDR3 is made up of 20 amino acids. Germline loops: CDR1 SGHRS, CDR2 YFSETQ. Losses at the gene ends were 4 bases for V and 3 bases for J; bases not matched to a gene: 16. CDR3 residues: CASSPTLRTSGVFGANVLTF. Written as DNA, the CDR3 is TGCGCCAGCAGCCCGACCCTTCGGACTAGCGGCGTGTTTGGGGCCAACGTCCTGACTTTC.

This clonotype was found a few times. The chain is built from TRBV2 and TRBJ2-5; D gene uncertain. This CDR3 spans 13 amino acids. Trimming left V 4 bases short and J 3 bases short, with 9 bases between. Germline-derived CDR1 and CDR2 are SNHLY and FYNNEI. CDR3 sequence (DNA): TGTGCCAGCAGTGTCCCCCCCAAAGAGACCCAGTACTTC. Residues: CASSVPPKETQYF.